These 5 T cell receptor beta chains share one sample of origin, sequenced in a study of Ad26.COV2.S vaccination and SARS-CoV-2 variants. Stated treatment: approximately 18 received Ad26.COV2.S at low or high dose, single or two shots; 5 received placebo; per-sample allocation not given. Vaccine and placebo recipients were sampled on day 63 after the first injection. Some clones are missing from TCRdb's copy, which holds only in-frame ones; the method was immunoSEQ multiplex PCR. The table includes 300,000 to 400,000 clones, over 75% detected once. This specimen was peripheral blood, taken in a trial of Ad26.COV2.S vaccine versus placebo. The receptors come from a person between 18 and 65 years old who received the Ad26.COV2.S COVID-19 vaccine or a placebo.

CDR3 amino acids: CASTPPGRVWSGGYTF. CDR3 coding DNA: TGTGCCAGCACCCCCCCGGGGCGGGTATGGTCGGGAGGCTACACCTTC. V gene TRBV28 combines with J gene TRBJ1-2; D may be TRBD1 (5 bases). The CDR3 runs to 16 residues. Trimming cost V 7 bases and J 8 bases, with 26 bases left between them. Germline CDR1 reads MDHEN; CDR2 reads SYDVKM.

The chain uses TRBV27 and TRBJ2-7; TRBD2 matches 11 bases. J was trimmed by 0 bases and V by 0 bases; bases with no gene match: 4. CDR3 length: 17 residues. Germline V lookup: CDR1 MNHEY, CDR2 SMNVEV (reference sequence). The CDR3 DNA is TGTGCCAGCAGTTTATCGACTAGCGGGGAATTCTCCTACGAGCAGTACTTC. Residues: CASSLSTSGEFSYEQYF.

The chain recombines TRBV30 with TRBJ2-2, with 8 bases identical to TRBD1. The CDR3 sequence is 14 residues long. J gave up 1 base and V 8 bases, and 6 bases lay outside the gene matches. Germline values: CDR1 GTSNPN, CDR2 SVGIG (reference sequence). The chain's CDR3 is CAGSTGENTGELFF. As DNA, the CDR3 is TGTGCCGGATCGACAGGGGAGAACACCGGGGAGCTGTTTTTT.

The chain links TRBV30 to TRBJ1-5; a weak D match, TRBD1 (6 bases). This CDR3 region has 13 residues. Deletions cut 1 base from V and 7 bases from J, with 11 bases between. CDR1 GTSNPN and CDR2 SVGIG come from the germline V gene (reference sequence). This chain's CDR3 is CAWSGLGGQPQHF. The CDR3, as DNA: TGTGCCTGGAGTGGTCTTGGGGGCCAGCCCCAGCATTTT.

The chain has TRBV4-2 and TRBJ2-1, with a tentative D call TRBD1 (5 bases). Germline-derived CDR1 and CDR2 are LGHNA and YNFKEQ. Trimming removed 0 bases from V and 4 bases from J, with 13 bases in between. The length of the CDR3 is 16 residues. CDR3 sequence: CASSQDEGVVYNEQFF. CDR3 nucleotides: TGTGCCAGCAGCCAAGACGAAGGGGTGGTGTACAATGAGCAGTTCTTC.